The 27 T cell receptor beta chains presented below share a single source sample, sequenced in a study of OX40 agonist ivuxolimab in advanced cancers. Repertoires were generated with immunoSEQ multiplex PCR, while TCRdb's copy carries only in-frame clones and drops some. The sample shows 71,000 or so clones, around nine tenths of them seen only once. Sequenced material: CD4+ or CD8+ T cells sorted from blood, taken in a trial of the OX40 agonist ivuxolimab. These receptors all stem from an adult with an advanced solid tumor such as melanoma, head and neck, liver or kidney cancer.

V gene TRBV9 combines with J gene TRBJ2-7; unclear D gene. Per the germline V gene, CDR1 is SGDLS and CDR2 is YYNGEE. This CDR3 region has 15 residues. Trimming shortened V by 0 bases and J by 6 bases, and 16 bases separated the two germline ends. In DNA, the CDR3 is TGTGCCAGCAGCGTAGAGGGCACCGTGCGCTCCGAGCAGTACTTC. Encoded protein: CASSVEGTVRSEQYF.

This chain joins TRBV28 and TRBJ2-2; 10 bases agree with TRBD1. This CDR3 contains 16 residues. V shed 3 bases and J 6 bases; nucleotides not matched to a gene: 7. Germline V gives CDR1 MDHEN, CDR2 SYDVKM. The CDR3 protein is CASSLFRTGGSGELFF. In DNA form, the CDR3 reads TGTGCCAGCAGTTTGTTTCGGACAGGGGGTTCCGGGGAGCTGTTTTTT.

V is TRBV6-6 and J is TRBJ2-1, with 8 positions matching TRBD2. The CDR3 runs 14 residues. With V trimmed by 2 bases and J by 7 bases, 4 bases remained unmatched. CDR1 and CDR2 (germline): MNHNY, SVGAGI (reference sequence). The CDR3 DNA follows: TGTGCCAGCAGTTACGGATCGGGGGGGAATGAGCAGTTCTTC. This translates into CASSYGSGGNEQFF.

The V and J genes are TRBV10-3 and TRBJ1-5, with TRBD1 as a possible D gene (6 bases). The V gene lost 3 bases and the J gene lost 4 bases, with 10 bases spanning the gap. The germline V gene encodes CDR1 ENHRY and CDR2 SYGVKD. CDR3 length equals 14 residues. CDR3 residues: CAISDGRGNQPQHF. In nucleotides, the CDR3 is TGTGCCATCAGTGATGGCAGGGGTAATCAGCCCCAGCATTTT.

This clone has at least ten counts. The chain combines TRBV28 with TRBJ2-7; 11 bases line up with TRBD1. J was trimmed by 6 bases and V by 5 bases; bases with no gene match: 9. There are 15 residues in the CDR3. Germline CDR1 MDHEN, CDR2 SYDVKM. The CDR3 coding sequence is TGTGCCAGCAGTCCCACGGACAGGGGGCTTGGCGAGCAGTACTTC. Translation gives CASSPTDRGLGEQYF.

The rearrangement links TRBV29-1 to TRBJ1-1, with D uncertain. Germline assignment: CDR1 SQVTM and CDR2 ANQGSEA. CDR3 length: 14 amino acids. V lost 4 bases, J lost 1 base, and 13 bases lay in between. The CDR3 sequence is CSVAKDDRNTEAFF. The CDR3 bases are TGCAGCGTTGCCAAGGACGATCGGAACACTGAAGCTTTCTTT.

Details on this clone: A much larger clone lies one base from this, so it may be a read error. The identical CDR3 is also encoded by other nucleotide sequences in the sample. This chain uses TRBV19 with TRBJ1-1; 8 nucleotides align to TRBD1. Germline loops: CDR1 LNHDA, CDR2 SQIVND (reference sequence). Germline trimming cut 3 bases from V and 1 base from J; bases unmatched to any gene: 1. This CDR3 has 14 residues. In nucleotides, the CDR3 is TGTGCCAGTAGTATGGACAGGGAGAACACTGAAGCTTTCTTT. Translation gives CASSMDRENTEAFF.

CDR3 residues: CASSPSGQQETQYF. CDR3 sequence (DNA): TGCGCCAGCAGCCCCTCCGGGCAGCAAGAGACCCAGTACTTC. The genes are TRBV5-1 and TRBJ2-5; D ambiguous. There are 14 residues in the CDR3. Germline V lookup: CDR1 SGHRS, CDR2 YFSETQ. Trimming pared 4 bases from V and 2 bases from J, leaving 12 bases between. The full variable domain, with the rest looked up from reference TRBV5-1 and TRBJ2-5, is KAGVTQTPRYLIKTRGQQVTLSCSPISGHRSVSWYQQTPGQGLQFLFEYFSETQRNKGNFPGRFSGRQFSNSRSEMNVSTLELGDSALYLCASSPSGQQETQYFGPGTRLLVL.

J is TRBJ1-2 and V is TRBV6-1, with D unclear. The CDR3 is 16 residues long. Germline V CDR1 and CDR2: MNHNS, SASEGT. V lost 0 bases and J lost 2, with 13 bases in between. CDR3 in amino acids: CASSEATGTVNYGYTF. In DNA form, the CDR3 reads TGTGCCAGCAGTGAAGCGACCGGTACAGTGAACTATGGCTACACCTTC.

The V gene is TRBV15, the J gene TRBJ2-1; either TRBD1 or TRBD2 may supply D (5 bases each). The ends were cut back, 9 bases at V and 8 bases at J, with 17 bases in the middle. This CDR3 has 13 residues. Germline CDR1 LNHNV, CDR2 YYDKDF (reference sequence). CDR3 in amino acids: CATGRPSVHEQFF. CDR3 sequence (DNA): TGTGCCACGGGACGGCCGTCCGTACATGAGCAGTTCTTC.

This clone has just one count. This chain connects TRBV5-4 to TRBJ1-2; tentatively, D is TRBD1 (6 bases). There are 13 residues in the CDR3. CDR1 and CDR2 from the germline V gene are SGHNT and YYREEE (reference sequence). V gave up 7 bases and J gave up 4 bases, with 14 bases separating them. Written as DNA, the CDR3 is TGTGCCAGCGCCAGGGAGGGGGTCTATGGCTACACCTTC. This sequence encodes CASAREGVYGYTF.

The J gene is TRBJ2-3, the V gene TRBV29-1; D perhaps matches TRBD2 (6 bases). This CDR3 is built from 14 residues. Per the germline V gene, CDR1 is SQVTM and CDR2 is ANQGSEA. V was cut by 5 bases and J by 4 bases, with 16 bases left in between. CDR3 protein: CSVMTRIGADTQYF. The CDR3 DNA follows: TGCAGCGTTATGACTAGGATCGGGGCAGATACGCAGTATTTT.

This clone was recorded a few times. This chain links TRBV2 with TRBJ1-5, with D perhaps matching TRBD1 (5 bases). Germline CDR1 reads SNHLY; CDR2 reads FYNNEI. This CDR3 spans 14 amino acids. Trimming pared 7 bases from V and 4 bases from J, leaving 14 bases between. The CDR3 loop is CASTRAQGNQPQHF. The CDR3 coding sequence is TGTGCCAGCACGAGGGCTCAGGGAAATCAGCCCCAGCATTTT. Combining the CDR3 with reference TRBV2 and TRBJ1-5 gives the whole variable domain EPEVTQTPSHQVTQMGQEVILRCVPISNHLYFYWYRQILGQKVEFLVSFYNNEISEKSEIFDDQFSVERPDGSNFTLKIRSTKLEDSAMYFCASTRAQGNQPQHFGDGTRLSIL.

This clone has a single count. The CDR3 spells CASSSTTGANYGYTF. CDR3 bases: TGTGCCAGCAGCTCCACGACAGGAGCCAACTATGGCTACACCTTC. This sequence joins TRBV11-2 and TRBJ1-2; D is perhaps TRBD1 (6 bases). V lost 4 bases, J lost 2 bases, and 14 bases lay in between. Germline CDR1 reads SGHAT; CDR2 reads FQNNGV. CDR3 length: 15 amino acids. Together with reference TRBV11-2 and TRBJ1-2, the CDR3 gives the full variable domain: EAGVAQSPRYKIIEKRQSVAFWCNPISGHATLYWYQQILGQGPKLLIQFQNNGVVDDSQLPKDRFSAERLKGVDSTLKIQPAKLEDSAVYLCASSSTTGANYGYTFGSGTRLTVV.

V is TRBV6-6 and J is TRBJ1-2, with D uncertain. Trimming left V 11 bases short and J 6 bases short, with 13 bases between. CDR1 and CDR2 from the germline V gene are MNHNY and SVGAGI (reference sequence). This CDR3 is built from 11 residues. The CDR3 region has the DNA TGTGCCGGGCAAGGAAGTAATGGCTACACCTTC. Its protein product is CAGQGSNGYTF.

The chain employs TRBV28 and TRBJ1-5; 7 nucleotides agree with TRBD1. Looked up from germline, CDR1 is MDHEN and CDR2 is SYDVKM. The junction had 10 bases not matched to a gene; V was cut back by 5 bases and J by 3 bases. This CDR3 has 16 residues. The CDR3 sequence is CASSTNWGQINQPQHF. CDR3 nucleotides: TGTGCCAGCAGTACGAACTGGGGACAGATCAATCAGCCCCAGCATTTT.

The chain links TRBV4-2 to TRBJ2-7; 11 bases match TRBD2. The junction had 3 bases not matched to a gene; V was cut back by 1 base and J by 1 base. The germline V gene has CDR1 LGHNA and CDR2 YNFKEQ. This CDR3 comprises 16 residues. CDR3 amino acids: CASSQATSGGSYEQYF. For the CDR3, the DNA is TGTGCCAGCAGCCAAGCTACTAGCGGGGGTTCCTACGAGCAGTACTTC.

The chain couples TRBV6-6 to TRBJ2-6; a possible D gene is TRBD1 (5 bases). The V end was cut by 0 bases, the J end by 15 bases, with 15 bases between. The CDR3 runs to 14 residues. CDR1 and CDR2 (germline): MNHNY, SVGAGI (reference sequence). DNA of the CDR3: TGTGCCAGCAGTTACTCGTTGGGGCAGGGCGACCTGACTTTC. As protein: CASSYSLGQGDLTF.

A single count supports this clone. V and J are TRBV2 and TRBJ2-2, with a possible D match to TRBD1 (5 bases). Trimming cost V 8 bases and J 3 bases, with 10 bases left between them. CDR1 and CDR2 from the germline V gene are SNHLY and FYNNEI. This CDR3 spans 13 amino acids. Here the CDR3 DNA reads TGTGCCAGCGGCTCCAGGGACACCGGGGAGCTGTTTTTT. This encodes CASGSRDTGELFF. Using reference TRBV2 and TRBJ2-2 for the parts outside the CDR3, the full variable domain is EPEVTQTPSHQVTQMGQEVILRCVPISNHLYFYWYRQILGQKVEFLVSFYNNEISEKSEIFDDQFSVERPDGSNFTLKIRSTKLEDSAMYFCASGSRDTGELFFGEGSRLTVL.

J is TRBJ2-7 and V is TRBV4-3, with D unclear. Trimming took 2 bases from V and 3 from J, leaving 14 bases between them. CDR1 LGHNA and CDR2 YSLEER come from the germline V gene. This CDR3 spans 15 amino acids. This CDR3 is CASSQLQVPIYEQYF. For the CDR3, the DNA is TGCGCCAGCAGCCAACTCCAGGTGCCCATCTACGAGCAGTACTTC.

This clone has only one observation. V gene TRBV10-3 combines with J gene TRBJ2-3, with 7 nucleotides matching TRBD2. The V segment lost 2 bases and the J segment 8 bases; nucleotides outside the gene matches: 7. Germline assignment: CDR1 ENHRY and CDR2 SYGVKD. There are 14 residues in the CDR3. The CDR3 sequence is CAISETREGITQYF. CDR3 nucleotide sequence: TGTGCCATCAGTGAGACTAGGGAGGGAATTACGCAGTATTTT.

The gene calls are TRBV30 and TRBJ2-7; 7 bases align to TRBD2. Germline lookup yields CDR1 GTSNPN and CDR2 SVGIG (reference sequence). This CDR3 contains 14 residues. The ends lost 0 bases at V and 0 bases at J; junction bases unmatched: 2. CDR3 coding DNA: TGTGCCTGGAGTGTGGGGGGGAGCTCCTACGAGCAGTACTTC. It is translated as CAWSVGGSSYEQYF.

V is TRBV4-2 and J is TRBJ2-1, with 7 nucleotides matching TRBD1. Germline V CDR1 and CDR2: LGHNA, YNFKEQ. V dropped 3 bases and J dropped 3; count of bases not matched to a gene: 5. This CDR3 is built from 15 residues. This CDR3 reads CASSHTRTGYNEQFF. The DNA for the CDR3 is TGTGCCAGCAGCCATACCCGGACAGGCTACAATGAGCAGTTCTTC.

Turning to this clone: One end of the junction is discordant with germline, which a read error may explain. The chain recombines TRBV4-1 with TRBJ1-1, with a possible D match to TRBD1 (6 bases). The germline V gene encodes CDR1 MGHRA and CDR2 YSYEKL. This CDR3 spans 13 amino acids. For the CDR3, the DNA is TGCGCCAGCAGCCTAACAGGGTTAACTGGAGCTTTCTTT. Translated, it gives CASSLTGLTGAFF.

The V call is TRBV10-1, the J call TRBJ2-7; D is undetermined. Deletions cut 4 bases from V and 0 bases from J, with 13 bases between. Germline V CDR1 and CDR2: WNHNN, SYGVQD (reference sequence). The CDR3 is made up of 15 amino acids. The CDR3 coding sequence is TGCGCCAGCAGTGGACCGATACTTCACTCCTACGAGCAGTACTTC. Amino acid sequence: CASSGPILHSYEQYF.

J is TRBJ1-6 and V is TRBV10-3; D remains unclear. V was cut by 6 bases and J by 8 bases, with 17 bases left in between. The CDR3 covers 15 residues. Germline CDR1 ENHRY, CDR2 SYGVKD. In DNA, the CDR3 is TGTGCCATCAGGGGTGGCGGTAATGGGGATTCACCCCTCCACTTT. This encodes CAIRGGGNGDSPLHF.

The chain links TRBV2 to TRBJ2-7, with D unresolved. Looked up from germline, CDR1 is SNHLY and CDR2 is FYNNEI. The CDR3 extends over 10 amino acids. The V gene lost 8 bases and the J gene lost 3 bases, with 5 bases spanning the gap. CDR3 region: CASGDYEQYF. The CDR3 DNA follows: TGTGCCAGCGGGGACTACGAGCAGTACTTC.